Below, 3 T cell receptor beta chains from the same sample are listed, as sequenced in a study of T cell responses to AZD1222 COVID-19 vaccine. Method: immunoSEQ multiplex PCR; TCRdb's copy keeps in-frame clones and lacks some. The sample has some 110,000 clones; 75% to 90% are singletons. Source: peripheral blood, taken 28 days after the second AZD1222 dose. The receptor set was obtained from an adult who received the AZD1222 COVID-19 vaccine.

The chain recombines TRBV27 with TRBJ1-6; 9 bases agree with TRBD1. V shed 3 bases, J shed 0 bases, and the junction held 9 bases outside the gene matches. Germline loops: CDR1 MNHEY, CDR2 SMNVEV (reference sequence). The CDR3 runs to 19 residues. The CDR3 DNA follows: TGTGCCAGCAGTTTGACAGGGGGGGAAACGGACTCCTATAATTCACCCCTCCACTTT. Residues: CASSLTGGETDSYNSPLHF.

This clone occurred a few times. The chain combines TRBV27 with TRBJ1-5, with D possibly TRBD1 on 5 matching bases. V dropped 3 bases and J dropped 9 bases, with 9 bases sitting between them. This CDR3 comprises 12 residues. Germline V gene data show CDR1 as MNHEY and CDR2 as SMNVEV (reference sequence). CDR3 nucleotide sequence: TGTGCCAGCAGTTTTTGGGGGGGGCCCCAGCATTTT. This encodes CASSFWGGPQHF.

The chain has TRBV5-1 and TRBJ2-5; D remains unclear. V was shortened by 6 bases and J by 0 bases, with 3 bases between the two germline ends. Germline V gene data show CDR1 as SGHRS and CDR2 as YFSETQ. There are 11 residues in the CDR3. CDR3 nucleotide sequence: TGCGCCAGCACGTACCAAGAGACCCAGTACTTC. Its translation is CASTYQETQYF.